The 25 T cell receptor beta chains below come from one sample, sequenced in a study of T-cell reconstitution after alpha-beta-depleted transplantation in children. The TCRbeta library was prepared with unique molecular identifiers. TCRdb called the PCR reads again in MiXCR, with one record for every CDR3 protein. The sample shows about 92,000 distinct CDR3 sequences, 9% to 15% of them seen only once. This sample comprised PBMCs from the stem cell graft donor, obtained from the stem cell graft. The receptor set was obtained from a human donor who donated a stem cell graft to a child with inherited bone marrow failure.

Concerning this clonotype itself: This may be a read error: a much more frequent sequence differs by one nucleotide. No conserved phenylalanine or tryptophan is present at the end of the CDR3, so a read error is the likely explanation. This rearrangement joins TRBV7-9 to TRBJ1-2, with TRBD1 as a possible D gene (5 bases). V gave up 3 bases and J gave up 6 bases, with 20 bases separating them. CDR1 and CDR2 from the germline V gene are SEHNR and FQNEAQ (reference sequence). The CDR3 sequence is 16 residues long. The CDR3 DNA sequence: TGTGCCAGCAGCTTGTTTGGGTCAGGGAGGGGCCATGGCTACACCTCC. This translates into CASSLFGSGRGHGYTS.

The sample holds many counts of this clonotype. CDR3 region: CASSTVEGGHYEQYF. The DNA for the CDR3 is TGTGCCAGCAGTACTGTTGAAGGGGGCCACTACGAGCAGTACTTC. The chain couples TRBV12-3 or TRBV12-4 to TRBJ2-7; TRBD1 matches 7 bases. Trimming took 5 bases from V and 3 from J; bases not matched to a gene: 10. This CDR3 is 15 amino acids long.

This clonotype was found many times. This chain links TRBV7-9 with TRBJ2-5, with TRBD2 identical over 14 bases. V was clipped by 7 bases and J by 0 bases; unmatched bases: 7. From germline, CDR1 is SEHNR and CDR2 FQNEAQ (reference sequence). The CDR3 spans 17 residues. CDR3 region: CASTQRGLAGDQETQYF. For the CDR3, the DNA is TGTGCCAGCACCCAGCGGGGACTAGCGGGGGACCAAGAGACCCAGTACTTC.

This clonotype was counted ten times or more. The chain combines TRBV4-3 with TRBJ1-5; D uncertain. In germline, CDR1 is LGHNA, CDR2 YSLEER. Trimming shortened V by 0 bases and J by 7 bases, and 13 bases separated the two germline ends. CDR3 length equals 15 residues. The CDR3 loop reads CASSQDRGEDQPQHF. In nucleotides, the CDR3 is TGCGCCAGCAGCCAAGATCGAGGAGAGGACCAGCCCCAGCATTTT.

Ten or more counts support this clonotype. The CDR3 protein is CASRPGGSYNEQFF. CDR3 DNA: TGTGCCAGCAGGCCGGGGGGTTCCTACAATGAGCAGTTCTTC. This chain connects TRBV7-2 to TRBJ2-1; 7 bases line up with TRBD2. The CDR3 is 14 amino acids. Germline assignment: CDR1 SGHTA and CDR2 FQGNSA. V lost 6 bases and J lost 1; bases outside the gene matches: 3. Complete variable domain (other parts from reference TRBV7-2 and TRBJ2-1): GAGVSQSPSNKVTEKGKDVELRCDPISGHTALYWYRQSLGQGLEFLIYFQGNSAPDKSGLPSDRFSAERTGGSVSTLTIQRTQQEDSAVYLCASRPGGSYNEQFFGPGTRLTVL.

Concerning this clonotype: One end of the junction is discordant with germline, which a read error may explain. The chain recombines TRBV4-2 with TRBJ1-2; D possibly corresponds to TRBD1 (5 bases). Looked up from germline, CDR1 is LGHNA and CDR2 is YNFKEQ. The CDR3 covers 12 residues. CDR3 DNA: TGTGCCAGGAGCCCGGGGCACCGAAACTACACCTTC. It is translated as CARSPGHRNYTF.

This clonotype has a count of ten or more. The chain employs TRBV9 and TRBJ1-3; D gene ambiguous. The CDR3 has 15 amino acids. Trimming stripped 4 bases from V and 2 bases from J, with 13 bases between. Germline CDR1 reads SGDLS; CDR2 reads YYNGEE. Here the CDR3 reads CASSPQPGPGNTIYF. CDR3 DNA: TGTGCCAGCAGCCCCCAACCGGGTCCTGGAAACACCATATATTTT.

The rearrangement links TRBV5-1 to TRBJ2-3; the D is unclear. This CDR3 region has 13 residues. Germline V lookup: CDR1 SGHRS, CDR2 YFSETQ. V was clipped by 6 bases and J by 5 bases, with 13 bases between them. In nucleotides, the CDR3 is TGCGCCAGCACCTCCACCGCACGAGATACGCAGTATTTT. It yields the protein CASTSTARDTQYF.

The rearrangement links TRBV5-1 to TRBJ1-4; no clear D. The V and J ends lost 0 bases and 2 bases respectively, with 14 bases between them. The CDR3 totals 17 residues. The germline V gene encodes CDR1 SGHRS and CDR2 YFSETQ. CDR3 DNA: TGCGCCAGCAGCTTGGGTTTCGGCGAAGGCACTAATGAAAAACTGTTTTTT. It specifies CASSLGFGEGTNEKLFF.

This clonotype has a count of ten or more. This chain links TRBV20-1 with TRBJ2-1; 8 nucleotides align to TRBD2. The CDR3 consists of 18 residues. J gave up 0 bases and V 2 bases, and 12 bases lay outside the gene matches. Germline CDR1 DFQATT, CDR2 SNEGSKA (reference sequence). CDR3 residues: CSARPRAGGSSSYNEQFF. Here the CDR3 DNA reads TGCAGTGCTAGACCTCGGGCGGGAGGATCGAGCTCCTACAATGAGCAGTTCTTC.

This clonotype has ten or more counts. The chain couples TRBV20-1 to TRBJ2-7, with D perhaps TRBD1 (5 bases). The CDR3 covers 12 residues. CDR1 is DFQATT, CDR2 SNEGSKA, per germline (reference sequence). V was shortened by 3 bases and J by 5 bases, with 11 bases between the two germline ends. This CDR3 is CSARSGPNEQYF. CDR3 nucleotide sequence: TGCAGTGCTAGGTCAGGGCCCAACGAGCAGTACTTC.

This clonotype came up many times. CDR3 coding DNA: TGTGCCAGCAGCTTAGCGGAAGGGCCCTGGCAGCCCCAGCATTTT. It yields the protein CASSLAEGPWQPQHF. This chain uses TRBV7-8 with TRBJ1-5; D is ambiguous. CDR1 is SGHVS, CDR2 FQNEAQ, per germline. Between the trimmed V and J ends, which lost 0 bases and 7 bases, there was a span of 13 bases. This CDR3 region has 15 residues.

This clonotype has a count of ten or more. This chain uses TRBV4-1 with TRBJ1-4, with a tentative D call TRBD1 (6 bases). V gave up 4 bases and J gave up 2 bases, with 17 bases separating them. The V gene's germline CDR1 is MGHRA and CDR2 YSYEKL. There are 17 residues in the CDR3. CDR3: CASSRKSRGTTNEKLFF. DNA of the CDR3: TGCGCCAGCAGCCGAAAAAGCAGGGGAACGACTAATGAAAAACTGTTTTTT.

V gene TRBV20-1 combines with J gene TRBJ2-5; tentative D call: TRBD2 (6 bases). This CDR3 comprises 12 residues. V was pared by 3 bases and J by 2 bases, with 7 bases between. The germline CDR1 and CDR2 sequences are DFQATT and SNEGSKA (reference sequence). The CDR3 region is CSASGGQETQYF. DNA of the CDR3: TGCAGTGCTAGTGGGGGGCAAGAGACCCAGTACTTC.

This clonotype has ten or more counts. The rearrangement links TRBV5-1 to TRBJ1-2; D is undetermined. CDR3 length equals 12 residues. Germline V gene sequence: CDR1 SGHRS, CDR2 YFSETQ. Trimming stripped 0 bases from V and 6 bases from J, with 6 bases between. The chain's CDR3 is CASSLDSHGYTF. DNA of the CDR3: TGCGCCAGCAGCTTGGACAGTCATGGCTACACCTTC.

Many counts were recorded for this clonotype. The V gene is TRBV6-1, the J gene TRBJ2-5; 7 bases map to TRBD1. After removal of 8 bases from V and 4 bases from J, the junction contained 10 bases not matched to a gene. The length of the CDR3 is 14 residues. The V gene's germline CDR1 is MNHNS and CDR2 SASEGT. CDR3 region: CASFPTGDVETQYF. The CDR3 DNA reads TGTGCCAGCTTCCCTACAGGGGATGTAGAGACCCAGTACTTC.

Ten or more counts support this clonotype. The rearrangement links TRBV12-3 or TRBV12-4 to TRBJ2-1; 9 nucleotides align to TRBD2. V gave up 6 bases and J gave up 0 bases; unmatched junction bases: 9. This CDR3 has 17 residues. The CDR3 loop reads CASRTGTSSYSYNEQFF. The CDR3 DNA reads TGTGCCAGCAGGACCGGGACTAGCTCTTACTCCTACAATGAGCAGTTCTTC.

V usage is TRBV10-3 and J usage is TRBJ2-1; 10 nucleotides line up with TRBD1. J was trimmed by 8 bases and V by 2 bases; bases with no gene match: 0. Germline V CDR1 and CDR2: ENHRY, SYGVKD. The CDR3 sequence is 13 residues long. The CDR3 DNA sequence: TGTGCCATCAGTGAGGGGACAGGGGATGAGCAGTTCTTC. The encoded protein is CAISEGTGDEQFF.

The table lists this clonotype with many counts. The gene calls are TRBV29-1 and TRBJ2-3; either TRBD1 or TRBD2 may supply D (7 bases each). Trimming removed 6 bases at V and 4 bases at J, with 17 bases between. The CDR3 has 14 residues. Germline-derived CDR1 and CDR2 are SQVTM and ANQGSEA. CDR3 sequence: CSVASGGVADTQYF. CDR3 bases: TGCAGCGTAGCTTCAGGGGGGGTCGCAGATACGCAGTATTTT.

This chain joins TRBV29-1 and TRBJ2-2; tentatively, D is TRBD1 (5 bases). CDR1 is SQVTM, CDR2 ANQGSEA, per germline. This CDR3 is built from 13 residues. V was clipped by 3 bases and J by 3 bases, with 8 bases between them. The CDR3 bases are TGCAGCGTTGACTCAGGGTACACCGGGGAGCTGTTTTTT. Translation gives CSVDSGYTGELFF.

This clonotype was counted only a few times. CDR3 sequence reads: CASRPGAGELFF. CDR3 DNA sequence: TGTGCCAGCCGCCCGGGGGCCGGGGAGCTGTTTTTT. The chain joins TRBV11-1 to TRBJ2-2; D may be TRBD2 (6 bases). CDR1 and CDR2 (germline): SGHAT, FQDESV (reference sequence). Trimming removed 8 bases at V and 6 bases at J, with 10 bases between. The CDR3 has 12 amino acids.

This clonotype showed up many times. V usage is TRBV30 and J usage is TRBJ2-7; no clear D gene. The CDR3 contains 14 residues. CDR1 and CDR2 from the germline V gene are GTSNPN and SVGIG (reference sequence). Trimming removed 1 base from V and 4 bases from J, with 14 bases in between. The CDR3 DNA reads as TGTGCCTGGAGTGATAGGGCTTCCTTATACGAGCAGTACTTC. This translates into CAWSDRASLYEQYF.

This clonotype showed up many times. The chain carries TRBV6-2 or TRBV6-3 and TRBJ2-2; TRBD2 agrees at 7 bases. Germline CDR1 reads MNHEY; CDR2 reads SVGEGT. The CDR3 extends over 15 amino acids. Losses at the gene ends were 11 bases for V and 1 base for J; bases not matched to a gene: 10. CDR3 DNA sequence: TGTGCCCCTTGGAGGACGGGAGGGAACACCGGGGAGCTGTTTTTT. Translated: CAPWRTGGNTGELFF.

This clonotype was counted only a few times. The rearrangement joins TRBV12-3 or TRBV12-4 to TRBJ1-1, with a tentative D call TRBD1 (5 bases). V was pared by 3 bases and J by 5 bases, with 16 bases between. This CDR3 is 15 amino acids long. CDR3 protein: CASSLNEGGETEAFF. Written as DNA, the CDR3 is TGTGCCAGCAGTTTGAACGAAGGAGGGGAGACTGAAGCTTTCTTT.

This clonotype was counted ten times or more. The V call is TRBV15, the J call TRBJ1-5; D may be TRBD1 (5 bases). The CDR3 totals 16 residues. V dropped 3 bases and J dropped 6 bases, with 18 bases sitting between them. Germline CDR1 and CDR2: LNHNV and YYDKDF (reference sequence). As DNA, the CDR3 is TGTGCCACCAGCAGCAGCGGTTCGGGGGTAGCTCAGCCCCAGCATTTT. Amino acids: CATSSSGSGVAQPQHF.